This T cell receptor (beta chain) stems from a study of blood T cell repertoires in COVID-19. V gave up 6 bases and J gave up 0 bases; unmatched junction bases: 2. The CDR3 spans 16 residues. The germline V gene has CDR1 ENHRY and CDR2 SYGVKD. Clones were sequenced by immunoSEQ multiplex PCR, and TCRdb holds only the in-frame ones, with some missing. The sample yields around 34,000 clones, almost 85% seen once. Sequenced: peripheral blood. The J gene is TRBJ2-2, the V gene TRBV10-3; 12 bases align to TRBD2. This clonotype was sampled from an elderly man with active or convalescent COVID-19. This CDR3 is CAIRRTSGTNTGELFF. CDR3 DNA sequence: TGTGCCATCAGAAGGACTAGCGGGACGAACACCGGGGAGCTGTTTTTT.